These T cell receptor beta chains were read from a single sample in a study of cytomegalovirus exposure and HLA in healthy donors. TCRdb keeps only in-frame clones here, not all; method: immunoSEQ multiplex PCR. Among about 130,000 clones listed, more than 8% were seen once. Sequencing was done on a sample of PBMCs. These receptors came from a man in his forties or fifties in good health and CMV-seronegative. Each CDR3 is given with its conserved first and last residue. The order of the fields is D gene, clone size, V gene, J gene, CDR3 DNA, CDR3 protein. D genes are given only for firm matches. Expanded clones are given a class, and other clones once, few, many or no size at all.

D gene: TRBD1; clone size: -; V gene: TRBV5-1; J gene: TRBJ1-3; CDR3 DNA: TGCGCCAGCAGCGAGACAGGGTCTGGAAACACCATATATTTT; CDR3 protein: CASSETGSGNTIYF
D gene: TRBD2; clone size: -; V gene: TRBV5-1; J gene: TRBJ2-5; CDR3 DNA: TGCGCCAGCAGCGCCGCCGGGGGGAGGCAAGAGACCCAGTACTTC; CDR3 protein: CASSAAGGRQETQYF
D gene: TRBD2; clone size: few; V gene: TRBV18; J gene: TRBJ2-3; CDR3 DNA: TGTGCCAGCTCACCAGGGTTAGGCGGGGGGGCCGCAGATACGCAGTATTTT; CDR3 protein: CASSPGLGGGAADTQYF
D gene: TRBD2; clone size: -; V gene: TRBV28; J gene: TRBJ2-7; CDR3 DNA: TGTGCCAGCAGTTCGCCGCGGGAGAGGGAGCAGTACTTC; CDR3 protein: CASSSPREREQYF
D gene: TRBD2; clone size: few; V gene: TRBV13; J gene: TRBJ2-6; CDR3 DNA: TGTGCCAGCAGCTTGGCCGGAGCGGGGGTAAGGTCTGGGGCCAACGTCCTGACTTTC; CDR3 protein: CASSLAGAGVRSGANVLTF
D gene: TRBD1; clone size: few; V gene: TRBV11-3; J gene: TRBJ2-5; CDR3 DNA: TGTGCCAGCAGCTTAGCGGGGACAGCGCAAGAGACCCAGTACTTC; CDR3 protein: CASSLAGTAQETQYF
D gene: -; clone size: -; V gene: TRBV2; J gene: TRBJ1-4; CDR3 DNA: TGTGCCAGCAGTGAAGGGGGGCCCCGCGGGGAAAAACTGTTTTTT; CDR3 protein: CASSEGGPRGEKLFF
D gene: TRBD2; clone size: -; V gene: TRBV5-1; J gene: TRBJ2-7; CDR3 DNA: TGCGCCAGCAGCTTGGGACTAGCGACCGTTTACGAGCAGTACTTC; CDR3 protein: CASSLGLATVYEQYF
D gene: -; clone size: -; V gene: TRBV19; J gene: TRBJ1-3; CDR3 DNA: TGTGCCAGTAGTATTGTCAAGCGGGAGAACACCATATATTTT; CDR3 protein: CASSIVKRENTIYF
D gene: -; clone size: -; V gene: TRBV7-3; J gene: TRBJ2-1; CDR3 DNA: TGTGCCAGCAGCTTAGGGGGGGCAGGGGGCGTCCGGGAGCAGTTCTTC; CDR3 protein: CASSLGGAGGVREQFF
D gene: -; clone size: few; V gene: TRBV7-6; J gene: TRBJ1-1; CDR3 DNA: TGTGCCAGCAGCCAAACGGGGAAAAACACTGAAGCTTTCTTT; CDR3 protein: CASSQTGKNTEAFF
D gene: -; clone size: -; V gene: TRBV9; J gene: TRBJ1-6; CDR3 DNA: TGTGCCAGCAGCGTAGTGGATAGGGGTGGTTCACCCCTCCACTTT; CDR3 protein: CASSVVDRGGSPLHF
D gene: TRBD1; clone size: few; V gene: TRBV5-6; J gene: TRBJ2-7; CDR3 DNA: TGTGCCAGCAGCTTTACAGGGGGTCGGGAGCAGTACTTC; CDR3 protein: CASSFTGGREQYF
D gene: -; clone size: -; V gene: TRBV6-1; J gene: TRBJ1-5; CDR3 DNA: TGTGCCAGCAGTGAAGACGGGATTAATCAGCCCCAGCATTTT; CDR3 protein: CASSEDGINQPQHF
D gene: -; clone size: few; V gene: TRBV6-4; J gene: TRBJ2-1; CDR3 DNA: TGTGCCAGCAGTAAAGCGGCCCATAGCTCCTACAATGAGCAGTTCTTC; CDR3 protein: CASSKAAHSSYNEQFF
D gene: -; clone size: -; V gene: TRBV7-2; J gene: TRBJ1-5; CDR3 DNA: TGTGCCAGCAGCGTTCAGGGGTTTCAGCCCCAGCATTTT; CDR3 protein: CASSVQGFQPQHF
D gene: -; clone size: -; V gene: TRBV6-1; J gene: TRBJ1-2; CDR3 DNA: TGTGCCAGTTGGACAGTAGCTAACTATGGCTACACCTTC; CDR3 protein: CASWTVANYGYTF
D gene: TRBD1; clone size: few; V gene: TRBV25-1; J gene: TRBJ2-3; CDR3 DNA: TGTGCCAGCAGTGAGGGGACAGGGGATAGCACAGATACGCAGTATTTT; CDR3 protein: CASSEGTGDSTDTQYF
D gene: -; clone size: -; V gene: TRBV7-8; J gene: TRBJ2-1; CDR3 DNA: TGTGCCAGCAGCTTTTCGGGAAATGAGCAGTTCTTC; CDR3 protein: CASSFSGNEQFF
D gene: -; clone size: -; V gene: TRBV5-1; J gene: TRBJ2-5; CDR3 DNA: TGCGCCAGCCGCCTATCTAAAGAGACCCAGTACTTC; CDR3 protein: CASRLSKETQYF
D gene: -; clone size: -; V gene: TRBV4-1; J gene: TRBJ2-6; CDR3 DNA: TGCGCCAGCAGCCAAGATCTCGGGGGATACATCTCTGGGGCCAACGTCCTGACTTTC; CDR3 protein: CASSQDLGGYISGANVLTF
D gene: -; clone size: -; V gene: TRBV19; J gene: TRBJ1-2; CDR3 DNA: TGTGCCAGTAGTAAGGGCAGGGACTATGGCTACACCTTC; CDR3 protein: CASSKGRDYGYTF